The 27 T cell receptor beta chains given below trace back to one sample, sequenced in a study of shared clonotypes between healthy human individuals. TCRdb keeps only in-frame clones here, not all; method: immunoSEQ multiplex PCR. The sample contains around 580,000 clones, 95% to 98% of which appear only once. Positive CCR7 selection of CD45RO-negative cells yielded the naive CD8 cells, and terminally differentiated effector memory CD45RA+ cells were excluded. The material sequenced was naive CD8+ T cells sorted from blood. Every receptor here comes from a man between 25 and 39 years old in good health.

This chain connects TRBV10-1 to TRBJ2-7, with D unclear. V gave up 6 bases and J gave up 2 bases, with 11 bases separating them. CDR3 size: 13 residues. Germline assignment: CDR1 WNHNN and CDR2 SYGVQD (reference sequence). This CDR3 reads CASSPASTYEQYF. Written as DNA, the CDR3 is TGCGCCAGCAGCCCCGCATCCACCTACGAGCAGTACTTC.

This chain links TRBV7-2 with TRBJ2-3, with 8 bases lining up with TRBD2. The CDR3 covers 16 residues. Germline CDR1 and CDR2: SGHTA and FQGNSA. The V and J ends lost 1 base and 1 base, in that order; junction bases with no gene match: 4. DNA for the CDR3: TGTGCCAGCAGCTTAGAAGCGGGAGAGGGCACAGATACGCAGTATTTT. The encoded protein is CASSLEAGEGTDTQYF.

The CDR3, as DNA: TGTGCCAGCAGCGTAGAGACGGGACAGGTTTTTTCTGGGGCCAACGTCCTGACTTTC. Encoded protein: CASSVETGQVFSGANVLTF. This rearrangement joins TRBV9 to TRBJ2-6, with 8 bases matching TRBD1. Germline values: CDR1 SGDLS, CDR2 YYNGEE. The ends lost 0 bases at V and 1 base at J; junction bases unmatched: 9. There are 19 residues in the CDR3.

The V and J genes are TRBV11-2 and TRBJ2-7, with 9 bases aligning to TRBD1. Trimming removed 6 bases from V and 7 bases from J; junction bases left unmatched: 7. Germline loops: CDR1 SGHAT, CDR2 FQNNGV. This CDR3 spans 13 amino acids. Here the CDR3 reads CASSSGQGGEQYF. Written as DNA, the CDR3 is TGTGCCAGCAGTTCGGGACAGGGTGGTGAGCAGTACTTC.

V gene TRBV28 combines with J gene TRBJ2-1; 12 bases are shared with TRBD2. The germline V gene has CDR1 MDHEN and CDR2 SYDVKM. This CDR3 has 15 residues. The V and J ends lost 4 bases and 6 bases, in that order; junction bases with no gene match: 4. The CDR3 coding sequence is TGTGCCAGCAGTTCAGGACTAGCGGGGATCAATGAGCAGTTCTTC. It is translated as CASSSGLAGINEQFF.

This chain joins TRBV6-1 and TRBJ1-1; a possible D gene is TRBD1 (6 bases). The CDR3 spans 14 residues. CDR1 MNHNS and CDR2 SASEGT come from the germline V gene. V lost 8 bases to trimming and J lost 5 bases, with 18 bases between them. CDR3 DNA sequence: TGTGCCAGCGGGTGGGGGCAGGGGAGGACTGAAGCTTTCTTT. It codes for CASGWGQGRTEAFF.

CDR3 protein: CASRLTGGTNEKLFF. In DNA, the CDR3 is TGTGCCAGCAGACTCACAGGGGGCACTAATGAAAAACTGTTTTTT. The chain joins TRBV6-6 to TRBJ1-4, with 9 bases that match TRBD1. This CDR3 has 15 residues. CDR1 is MNHNY and CDR2 is SVGAGI in the germline V gene (reference sequence). V lost 6 bases to trimming and J lost 2 bases; unmatched junction nucleotides: 4.

This clone was counted once. The gene calls are TRBV27 and TRBJ2-5, with 7 positions matching TRBD2. The CDR3 sequence is 15 residues long. The J segment lost 2 bases and the V segment lost 6 bases, leaving 9 bases of the junction unmatched. Germline V gives CDR1 MNHEY, CDR2 SMNVEV (reference sequence). CDR3: CASSPAGPKQETQYF. Written as DNA, the CDR3 is TGTGCCAGCAGCCCAGCGGGGCCCAAACAAGAGACCCAGTACTTC.

As to this clone: Within the sample, other DNA sequences also encode this same CDR3. This sequence joins TRBV7-3 and TRBJ2-1; TRBD2 agrees at 11 bases. Germline V lookup: CDR1 SGHTA, CDR2 FQGTGA. The CDR3 totals 15 residues. The junction had 3 bases not matched to a gene; V was cut back by 4 bases and J by 4 bases. This CDR3 reads CASSSGTSGYNEQFF. In DNA, the CDR3 is TGTGCCAGCAGCTCCGGGACTAGCGGTTACAATGAGCAGTTCTTC.

V gene TRBV14 combines with J gene TRBJ1-2, with D possibly TRBD1 on 5 matching bases. Germline V gene sequence: CDR1 SGHDN, CDR2 FVKESK. CDR3 length: 14 amino acids. The germline V and J ends were trimmed by 1 base and 4 bases, with 10 bases remaining between them. CDR3 residues: CASSQVAGLYGYTF. The DNA of the CDR3 is TGTGCCAGCAGCCAAGTGGCGGGGCTCTATGGCTACACCTTC. Full variable domain (missing parts from reference TRBV14 and TRBJ1-2): EAGVTQFPSHSVIEKGQTVTLRCDPISGHDNLYWYRRVMGKEIKFLLHFVKESKQDESGMPNNRFLAERTGGTYSTLKVQPAELEDSGVYFCASSQVAGLYGYTFGSGTRLTVV.

The rearrangement joins TRBV7-8 to TRBJ2-1; TRBD2 agrees at 8 bases. The CDR3 length is 17 residues. The J segment lost 4 bases and the V segment lost 7 bases, leaving 15 bases of the junction unmatched. Germline V lookup: CDR1 SGHVS, CDR2 FQNEAQ. CDR3 nucleotide sequence: TGTGCCAGCACCCATGAGCGGGAGAGGGAAATATACAATGAGCAGTTCTTC. It encodes CASTHEREREIYNEQFF.

The V and J genes are TRBV5-1 and TRBJ1-1; D unclear. This CDR3 spans 15 amino acids. V shed 0 bases and J shed 3 bases, with 12 bases lying between them. In germline, CDR1 is SGHRS, CDR2 YFSETQ. CDR3 in amino acids: CASSLVGKADTEAFF. The CDR3 region has the DNA TGCGCCAGCAGCTTGGTGGGGAAAGCCGACACTGAAGCTTTCTTT.

The CDR3 DNA reads as TGTGCCAGCACCCCGGGACAGGGAATAGGCGAGCAGTACTTC. Protein sequence: CASTPGQGIGEQYF. The rearrangement uses TRBV27 and TRBJ2-7; 9 nucleotides match TRBD1. J lost 6 bases, V lost 7 bases, and 10 bases had no gene match. The CDR3 runs 14 residues. Germline CDR1 MNHEY, CDR2 SMNVEV (reference sequence).

The chain has TRBV9 and TRBJ1-1, with D tentatively TRBD1 (6 bases). The CDR3 spans 17 residues. The V end was cut by 4 bases, the J end by 1 base, with 20 bases between. Germline lookup yields CDR1 SGDLS and CDR2 YYNGEE. In nucleotides, the CDR3 is TGTGCCAGCAGCCCCCACCCCTCAACAGGGAGGAACACTGAAGCTTTCTTT. As protein: CASSPHPSTGRNTEAFF.

The J gene is TRBJ2-3, the V gene TRBV7-2; 7 nucleotides agree with TRBD1. CDR3 length: 15 amino acids. With 3 bases clipped from V and 3 bases from J, the junction kept 6 bases outside the gene matches. In germline, CDR1 is SGHTA, CDR2 FQGNSA. The CDR3 DNA reads TGTGCCAGCAGCTTGGACAGGCGATATACAGATACGCAGTATTTT. Its protein product is CASSLDRRYTDTQYF.

The chain joins TRBV5-1 to TRBJ2-7; the D gene could be TRBD1 or TRBD2 (5 bases each). Deletions cut 4 bases from V and 1 base from J, with 12 bases between. The CDR3 runs 14 residues. Germline CDR1 SGHRS, CDR2 YFSETQ. The CDR3 DNA is TGCGCCAGCAGCCCGGGGACGACTTCCTACGAGCAGTACTTC. Its translation is CASSPGTTSYEQYF.

This chain uses TRBV2 with TRBJ2-7, with D uncertain. The germline V gene encodes CDR1 SNHLY and CDR2 FYNNEI. Trimming took 7 bases from V and 0 from J, leaving 13 bases between them. CDR3 size: 14 residues. CDR3 nucleotides: TGTGCCAGCAAGGACCTCCTAAACTCCTACGAGCAGTACTTC. Amino acids: CASKDLLNSYEQYF.

The rearrangement joins TRBV7-2 to TRBJ2-6; D is uncertain. Deletions cut 1 base from V and 0 bases from J, with 7 bases between. The length of the CDR3 is 16 residues. CDR1 SGHTA and CDR2 FQGNSA come from the germline V gene. CDR3 DNA: TGTGCCAGCAGCTTAGATTGGGACTCTGGGGCCAACGTCCTGACTTTC. Its protein product is CASSLDWDSGANVLTF.

Here the CDR3 reads CASSLAGVTSGNYGNEQYF. In DNA form, the CDR3 reads TGCGCCAGCAGCTTGGCCGGGGTGACTAGCGGGAACTACGGAAACGAGCAGTACTTC. The chain employs TRBV5-1 and TRBJ2-7; 11 bases match TRBD2. The CDR3 is 19 amino acids. J gave up 5 bases and V 0 bases, and 16 bases lay outside the gene matches. Looked up from germline, CDR1 is SGHRS and CDR2 is YFSETQ. Drawing the rest from reference TRBV5-1 and TRBJ2-7, the complete variable domain is KAGVTQTPRYLIKTRGQQVTLSCSPISGHRSVSWYQQTPGQGLQFLFEYFSETQRNKGNFPGRFSGRQFSNSRSEMNVSTLELGDSALYLCASSLAGVTSGNYGNEQYFGPGTRLTVT.

The CDR3 DNA reads TGTGCCAGCAGCTTGGACAGGGGGACTGGGGCCAACGTCCTGACTTTC. Protein sequence: CASSLDRGTGANVLTF. This chain links TRBV5-8 with TRBJ2-6, with 8 bases aligning to TRBD1. From germline, CDR1 is SGHTS and CDR2 YDEGEE. The CDR3 is made up of 16 amino acids. V shed 0 bases, J shed 2 bases, and the junction held 1 base outside the gene matches.

The V gene is TRBV14, the J gene TRBJ2-7; 14 bases line up with TRBD2. The CDR3 runs to 16 residues. V dropped 5 bases and J dropped 4; count of bases not matched to a gene: 7. Germline V gene sequence: CDR1 SGHDN, CDR2 FVKESK. The CDR3 DNA reads TGTGCCAGCAGCTTACTGACTAGCGGGAGGGAGTACGAGCAGTACTTC. This translates into CASSLLTSGREYEQYF.

V is TRBV28 and J is TRBJ2-7; TRBD2 matches 7 bases. V gave up 4 bases and J gave up 0 bases; unmatched junction bases: 6. CDR1 and CDR2 (germline): MDHEN, SYDVKM. The CDR3 loop spans 15 amino acids. CDR3 nucleotides: TGTGCCAGCAGTTCGAGACTAGCCGCCTCCTACGAGCAGTACTTC. It specifies CASSSRLAASYEQYF.

The chain carries TRBV9 and TRBJ2-2; perhaps TRBD1 as D (5 bases). The CDR3 loop spans 14 amino acids. V dropped 0 bases and J dropped 3 bases, with 6 bases sitting between them. Germline V lookup: CDR1 SGDLS, CDR2 YYNGEE. Here the CDR3 reads CASSVGQHTGELFF. For the CDR3, the DNA is TGTGCCAGCAGCGTAGGACAGCACACCGGGGAGCTGTTTTTT.

This clone was counted a single time. The chain joins TRBV27 to TRBJ1-1; D might be TRBD1 (5 bases). Germline V gene lookup returns CDR1 MNHEY and CDR2 SMNVEV (reference sequence). The V end lost 6 bases, the J end lost 7 bases, and 12 bases lay between the germline ends. This CDR3 has 12 amino acids. The DNA of the CDR3 is TGTGCCAGCAGCGATATTGGGGGTGAAGCTTTCTTT. This translates into CASSDIGGEAFF.

This rearrangement joins TRBV7-9 to TRBJ2-7, with D unresolved. The CDR3 has 14 residues. Germline V CDR1 and CDR2: SEHNR, FQNEAQ (reference sequence). Trimming left V 2 bases short and J 3 bases short, with 11 bases between. The DNA of the CDR3 is TGTGCCAGCAGCTTAAACCCACGTTACTACGAGCAGTACTTC. Amino acid sequence: CASSLNPRYYEQYF.

The chain recombines TRBV2 with TRBJ2-1, with 8 bases matching TRBD2. Germline values: CDR1 SNHLY, CDR2 FYNNEI. Germline trimming cut 6 bases from V and 0 bases from J; bases unmatched to any gene: 4. This CDR3 region has 15 residues. The CDR3 is CASRALAGSYNEQFF. The CDR3, as DNA: TGTGCCAGCAGGGCCCTAGCGGGCTCCTACAATGAGCAGTTCTTC. The full variable domain, rest sourced from reference TRBV2 and TRBJ2-1, is EPEVTQTPSHQVTQMGQEVILRCVPISNHLYFYWYRQILGQKVEFLVSFYNNEISEKSEIFDDQFSVERPDGSNFTLKIRSTKLEDSAMYFCASRALAGSYNEQFFGPGTRLTVL.

The rearrangement uses TRBV15 and TRBJ2-1, with a possible D match to TRBD2 (6 bases). The V gene lost 3 bases and the J gene lost 3 bases, with 21 bases spanning the gap. The CDR3 is 18 amino acids. The germline V gene has CDR1 LNHNV and CDR2 YYDKDF (reference sequence). The CDR3 protein is CATSSPDALARHYNEQFF. The CDR3, as DNA: TGTGCCACCAGCAGCCCCGACGCACTAGCAAGACACTACAATGAGCAGTTCTTC.